One and the same sample provided the 30 T cell receptor beta chains below, sequenced in a study of cytomegalovirus exposure and HLA in healthy donors. A multiplex PCR was run with 60 Vbeta primers and 13 Jbeta primers. Clones were read by immunoSEQ multiplex PCR, and TCRdb kept only the in-frame ones, dropping some. In the table there are about 160,000 clones, approximately 81% of which are singletons. Sequenced material: PBMCs. The receptors stem from a boy aged 2 to 10 in good health and CMV-seronegative.

The rearrangement uses TRBV10-3 and TRBJ2-7, with D tentatively TRBD2 (6 bases). CDR3 length equals 15 residues. The germline V gene encodes CDR1 ENHRY and CDR2 SYGVKD. V was pared by 7 bases and J by 2 bases, with 18 bases between. The CDR3 sequence is CAITSFGGSTYEQYF. The CDR3 bases are TGTGCCATCACCTCATTCGGGGGTTCAACCTACGAGCAGTACTTC.

The table lists this clone with a few counts. V and J are TRBV18 and TRBJ2-7, with TRBD2 identical over 9 bases. Germline-derived CDR1 and CDR2 are KGHSH and LQKENI. The CDR3 covers 15 residues. V lost 2 bases and J lost 2; bases outside the gene matches: 4. The CDR3 sequence: CASSPGLAGTYEQYF. The CDR3 nucleotides are TGTGCCAGCTCACCAGGTCTAGCGGGAACCTACGAGCAGTACTTC.

The rearrangement uses TRBV29-1 and TRBJ2-1; D gene ambiguous. This CDR3 region has 11 residues. Germline V gives CDR1 SQVTM, CDR2 ANQGSEA. The V end lost 3 bases, the J end lost 6 bases, and 6 bases lay between the germline ends. In nucleotides, the CDR3 is TGCAGCGTTGACAACGGCAATGAGCAGTTCTTC. It translates to CSVDNGNEQFF.

Concerning this clone: The same CDR3 is also encoded by other DNA sequences in this sample. The chain carries TRBV5-6 and TRBJ2-2; D is uncertain. CDR1 and CDR2 (germline): SGHDT, YYEEEE. This CDR3 contains 12 residues. V lost 0 bases, J lost 6 bases, and 3 bases lay in between. The CDR3 loop is CASSLVSGELFF. DNA for the CDR3: TGTGCCAGCAGCTTGGTATCCGGGGAGCTGTTTTTT.

The J gene is TRBJ1-1, the V gene TRBV2; D ambiguous. The germline CDR1 and CDR2 sequences are SNHLY and FYNNEI. This CDR3 is built from 12 residues. V was shortened by 4 bases and J by 3 bases, with 6 bases between the two germline ends. CDR3 sequence (DNA): TGTGCCAGCAGTGGGGAGGACACTGAAGCTTTCTTT. Its translation: CASSGEDTEAFF.

The chain is built from TRBV5-6 and TRBJ1-2; TRBD1 matches at 7 bases. There are 15 residues in the CDR3. V was pared by 4 bases and J by 4 bases, with 10 bases of the junction left unmatched. CDR1 and CDR2 from the germline V gene are SGHDT and YYEEEE. The CDR3 nucleotides read TGTGCCAGCAGCCCTATGGACAGGTCCGTCTATGGCTACACCTTC. Translation gives CASSPMDRSVYGYTF.

The chain has TRBV5-1 and TRBJ2-7; tentatively, D is TRBD2 (5 bases). V lost 1 base and J lost 4, with 9 bases in between. This CDR3 has 13 residues. Germline assignment: CDR1 SGHRS and CDR2 YFSETQ. The CDR3 DNA reads as TGCGCCAGCAGCTTGTCCGGGAAATACGAGCAGTACTTC. Its translation: CASSLSGKYEQYF.

The chain combines TRBV30 with TRBJ2-3, with D hard to call. Germline CDR1 reads GTSNPN; CDR2 reads SVGIG (reference sequence). The CDR3 has 13 amino acids. V lost 8 bases to trimming and J lost 0 bases, with 12 bases between them. CDR3 sequence: CATDQSSTDTQYF. As DNA, the CDR3 is TGTGCCACAGATCAGTCTAGCACAGATACGCAGTATTTT.

The genes are TRBV5-1 and TRBJ2-3; 11 bases map to TRBD2. CDR3 size: 16 residues. The germline V gene has CDR1 SGHRS and CDR2 YFSETQ. After removal of 4 bases from V and 3 bases from J, the junction contained 7 bases not matched to a gene. The CDR3 region is CASSGILAGGTDTQYF. The CDR3 DNA reads as TGCGCCAGCAGCGGGATATTAGCGGGAGGGACAGATACGCAGTATTTT.

This chain links TRBV19 with TRBJ1-2; tentative D call: TRBD1 (5 bases). The germline CDR1 and CDR2 sequences are LNHDA and SQIVND (reference sequence). This CDR3 is built from 15 residues. V was trimmed by 2 bases and J by 4 bases, leaving 14 bases between them. In nucleotides, the CDR3 is TGTGCCAGTAGTATACGGGGGGGAAACGGCTATGGCTACACCTTC. This codes for CASSIRGGNGYGYTF.

This chain links TRBV2 with TRBJ2-7; D is perhaps TRBD1 (6 bases). This CDR3 has 14 amino acids. Germline CDR1 is SNHLY and CDR2 is FYNNEI. Trimming removed 7 bases from V and 1 base from J, with 14 bases in between. The CDR3 region has the DNA TGTGCCAGCATTGTCAGGGGTTCTTCCTACGAGCAGTACTTC. It yields the protein CASIVRGSSYEQYF.

The gene calls are TRBV5-1 and TRBJ2-7; D gene uncertain. Per germline, CDR1 SGHRS and CDR2 YFSETQ. The CDR3 is 15 amino acids. Trimming left V 0 bases short and J 2 bases short, with 12 bases between. The CDR3 sequence is CASSLGGLITYEQYF. The CDR3 DNA reads as TGCGCCAGCAGCTTGGGTGGGCTTATTACCTACGAGCAGTACTTC.

A single count supports this clone. V is TRBV19 and J is TRBJ2-5; TRBD2 agrees at 11 bases. The V gene end was trimmed by 6 bases and the J gene end by 4 bases; junction bases not matched to a gene: 22. From germline, CDR1 is LNHDA and CDR2 SQIVND (reference sequence). The CDR3 has 20 amino acids. The CDR3 is CASSPIGLAGGWWGGETQYF. Here the CDR3 DNA reads TGTGCCAGTAGCCCGATAGGGCTAGCGGGAGGATGGTGGGGAGGAGAGACCCAGTACTTC.

This chain uses TRBV5-1 with TRBJ2-7; D might be TRBD2 (6 bases). Trimming pared 0 bases from V and 5 bases from J, leaving 15 bases between. The germline gives CDR1 SGHRS, CDR2 YFSETQ. CDR3 length: 15 amino acids. CDR3 DNA: TGCGCCAGCAGCTTGGAAGTCGGGAGAAGGGACGAGCAGTACTTC. Its translation is CASSLEVGRRDEQYF.

V usage is TRBV2 and J usage is TRBJ1-1, with D hard to call. V was shortened by 5 bases and J by 4 bases, with 8 bases between the two germline ends. Germline V gene data show CDR1 as SNHLY and CDR2 as FYNNEI. This CDR3 contains 12 residues. The CDR3 region has the DNA TGTGCCAGCAGTTACGGTTTCACTGAAGCTTTCTTT. Translation gives CASSYGFTEAFF.

V is TRBV6-1 and J is TRBJ1-4, with D possibly TRBD1 on 5 matching bases. The germline V gene encodes CDR1 MNHNS and CDR2 SASEGT. The CDR3 is made up of 13 amino acids. Trimming cost V 10 bases and J 2 bases, with 11 bases left between them. The CDR3 loop reads CATGGLTNEKLFF. CDR3 bases: TGTGCCACCGGGGGGTTGACTAATGAAAAACTGTTTTTT.

The chain has TRBV5-4 and TRBJ1-2; D uncertain. From germline, CDR1 is SGHNT and CDR2 YYREEE (reference sequence). The CDR3 spans 13 residues. V lost 0 bases, J lost 1 base, and 4 bases lay in between. CDR3 amino acids: CASSLGSNYGYTF. CDR3 sequence (DNA): TGTGCCAGCAGCTTGGGCAGTAACTATGGCTACACCTTC.

A few counts support this clone. The chain links TRBV7-9 to TRBJ2-7, with 9 bases identical to TRBD2. V shed 8 bases and J 4 bases; nucleotides not matched to a gene: 12. Germline CDR1 SEHNR, CDR2 FQNEAQ (reference sequence). CDR3 length equals 15 residues. CDR3 residues: CASQGLAQRGYEQYF. CDR3 DNA sequence: TGTGCCAGCCAGGGACTAGCCCAGAGGGGGTACGAGCAGTACTTC.

V and J are TRBV28 and TRBJ2-1; D is ambiguous. Germline V gene sequence: CDR1 MDHEN, CDR2 SYDVKM. CDR3 size: 15 residues. Trimming cost V 7 bases and J 3 bases, with 16 bases left between them. The CDR3 here is CASTPLPRNYNEQFF. As DNA, the CDR3 is TGTGCCAGCACCCCCCTCCCGAGGAACTACAATGAGCAGTTCTTC. The full variable domain, completed using reference TRBV28 and TRBJ2-1, is DVKVTQSSRYLVKRTGEKVFLECVQDMDHENMFWYRQDPGLGLRLIYFSYDVKMKEKGDIPEGYSVSREKKERFSLILESASTNQTSMYLCASTPLPRNYNEQFFGPGTRLTVL.

This clone was found a few times. The chain joins TRBV6-1 to TRBJ1-4; TRBD1 matches at 7 bases. CDR3 size: 15 residues. Germline assignment: CDR1 MNHNS and CDR2 SASEGT. J lost 7 bases, V lost 5 bases, and 10 bases had no gene match. The CDR3 region is CASSLQQGRAEKLFF. DNA for the CDR3: TGTGCCAGCAGTCTCCAACAGGGGAGAGCTGAAAAACTGTTTTTT.

This chain joins TRBV4-1 and TRBJ1-1; D unresolved. The germline V gene has CDR1 MGHRA and CDR2 YSYEKL. This CDR3 comprises 13 residues. V was cut by 1 base and J by 5 bases, with 8 bases left in between. The chain's CDR3 is CASSQVGRTEAFF. The CDR3 coding sequence is TGCGCCAGCAGCCAAGTAGGGAGGACTGAAGCTTTCTTT.

The CDR3 DNA reads as TGCAGCGCCCAGGGGGCAGCTGGAAACACCATATATTTT. Residues: CSAQGAAGNTIYF. The rearrangement links TRBV29-1 to TRBJ1-3, with TRBD1 matching over 8 bases. This CDR3 comprises 13 residues. Germline values: CDR1 SQVTM, CDR2 ANQGSEA. After removal of 7 bases from V and 2 bases from J, the junction contained 4 bases not matched to a gene.

The chain joins TRBV18 to TRBJ2-5, with D possibly TRBD2 on 5 matching bases. With 3 bases removed from V and 3 bases from J, the gap between germline ends came to 14 bases. The CDR3 loop spans 15 amino acids. Germline V CDR1 and CDR2: KGHSH, LQKENI. The chain's CDR3 is CASSPSGTEKETQYF. In DNA, the CDR3 is TGTGCCAGCTCACCGAGCGGTACGGAAAAAGAGACCCAGTACTTC.

This chain connects TRBV18 to TRBJ2-7; maybe TRBD1 (6 bases). V gave up 5 bases and J gave up 0 bases, with 11 bases separating them. Germline V gives CDR1 KGHSH, CDR2 LQKENI. This CDR3 contains 14 residues. The CDR3 DNA reads as TGTGCCAGCTCAACTCAGGGGTACTCCTACGAGCAGTACTTC. Translating it yields CASSTQGYSYEQYF.

V and J are TRBV4-2 and TRBJ2-2; TRBD1 is a possible D gene (5 bases). The length of the CDR3 is 14 residues. V lost 4 bases to trimming and J lost 5 bases, with 11 bases between them. Germline CDR1 is LGHNA and CDR2 is YNFKEQ. The CDR3 sequence: CASSLGAGTGELFF. CDR3 in DNA: TGTGCCAGCAGCCTAGGGGCCGGAACCGGGGAGCTGTTTTTT.

The rearrangement uses TRBV5-8 and TRBJ2-1; 9 bases agree with TRBD2. CDR3 length: 18 amino acids. The V and J ends lost 4 bases and 8 bases, in that order; junction bases with no gene match: 19. CDR1 and CDR2 from the germline V gene are SGHTS and YDEGEE. CDR3 loop: CASSVGVAGEGFYDEQFF. The CDR3 DNA sequence: TGTGCCAGCAGCGTCGGGGTAGCGGGAGAGGGTTTTTACGATGAGCAGTTCTTC.

A few counts support this clone. The chain is built from TRBV7-9 and TRBJ1-1, with 9 nucleotides matching TRBD1. The CDR3 sequence is 15 residues long. CDR1 is SEHNR, CDR2 FQNEAQ, per germline (reference sequence). The junction had 9 bases not matched to a gene; V was cut back by 5 bases and J by 5 bases. The DNA of the CDR3 is TGTGCCAGCAGCCCGGTACAGGGGGCAAGGACTGAAGCTTTCTTT. Encoded protein: CASSPVQGARTEAFF.

The V gene is TRBV10-3, the J gene TRBJ2-1, with 9 bases lining up with TRBD2. Germline CDR1 and CDR2: ENHRY and SYGVKD. This CDR3 comprises 16 residues. With V trimmed by 3 bases and J by 5 bases, 8 bases remained unmatched. CDR3 region: CAISDRAGGRDNEQFF. DNA for the CDR3: TGTGCCATCAGTGACCGGGCGGGAGGGCGGGACAATGAGCAGTTCTTC.

V usage is TRBV7-8 and J usage is TRBJ1-5, with 9 bases fitting TRBD1. The CDR3 spans 16 residues. V shed 0 bases and J 2 bases; nucleotides not matched to a gene: 2. Germline CDR1 is SGHVS and CDR2 is FQNEAQ. The CDR3 spells CASSLARDRGNQPQHF. The CDR3 nucleotides are TGTGCCAGCAGCTTAGCCAGGGACAGGGGCAATCAGCCCCAGCATTTT. Full variable domain (remainder filled in from reference TRBV7-8 and TRBJ1-5): GAGVSQSPRYKVAKRGQDVALRCDPISGHVSLFWYQQALGQGPEFLTYFQNEAQLDKSGLPSDRFFAERPEGSVSTLKIQRTQQEDSAVYLCASSLARDRGNQPQHFGDGTRLSIL.

V is TRBV6-5 and J is TRBJ2-7; 9 bases are a match to TRBD2. This CDR3 is built from 15 residues. The V gene end was trimmed by 5 bases and the J gene end by 2 bases; junction bases not matched to a gene: 7. CDR1 and CDR2 from the germline V gene are MNHEY and SVGAGI. CDR3 DNA sequence: TGTGCCAGCAGTACCCAACGCGGGAGGGCCTACGAGCAGTACTTC. Translation gives CASSTQRGRAYEQYF.